This passage covers 11 T cell receptor beta chains from one sample sequenced in a study of blood T cell repertoires in COVID-19. Here immunoSEQ multiplex PCR was the method, and the copy in TCRdb shows in-frame clones only, minus some. The data contain approximately 160,000 clones, 80% to 90% of them singletons. The source material was peripheral blood. Every receptor here comes from a man between 35 and 55 years old who had recovered from COVID-19.

The rearrangement uses TRBV13 and TRBJ2-2; D is perhaps TRBD1 (5 bases). The germline V gene encodes CDR1 PRHDT and CDR2 FYEKMQ (reference sequence). The CDR3 is 13 amino acids. Between the trimmed V and J ends, which lost 5 bases and 6 bases, there was a span of 10 bases. The CDR3 spells CASSQGVPGELFF. CDR3 DNA: TGTGCCAGCAGCCAAGGGGTCCCCGGGGAGCTGTTTTTT.

The rearrangement links TRBV19 to TRBJ1-1; tentatively, D is TRBD1 (6 bases). The CDR3 length is 14 residues. CDR1 is LNHDA and CDR2 is SQIVND in the germline V gene (reference sequence). Trimming left V 7 bases short and J 4 bases short, with 16 bases between. DNA for the CDR3: TGTGCCAGTACGAACACAGGGTTGGGCACTGAAGCTTTCTTT. It is translated as CASTNTGLGTEAFF.

The chain's CDR3 is CASRNGGAEHEQYF. In nucleotides, the CDR3 is TGTGCCAGCAGGAATGGTGGCGCGGAGCACGAGCAGTACTTC. This chain links TRBV2 with TRBJ2-7; D call uncertain. Trimming removed 6 bases from V and 5 bases from J, with 17 bases in between. CDR1 is SNHLY and CDR2 is FYNNEI in the germline V gene. The CDR3 has 14 residues.

The chain combines TRBV5-6 with TRBJ2-5, with a possible D match to TRBD2 (7 bases). CDR3 length: 13 amino acids. Germline CDR1 and CDR2: SGHDT and YYEEEE. Trimming cost V 4 bases and J 5 bases, with 12 bases left between them. In DNA form, the CDR3 reads TGTGCCAGCAGCGTCAGGGGAGGGGAGACCCAGTACTTC. This gives the protein CASSVRGGETQYF.

V gene TRBV7-6 combines with J gene TRBJ2-2; 9 bases line up with TRBD1. Per germline, CDR1 SGHVS and CDR2 FNYEAQ. CDR3 length: 17 amino acids. V lost 0 bases and J lost 5; bases outside the gene matches: 7. CDR3 amino acids: CASSLAPGQGLTGELFF. In DNA, the CDR3 is TGTGCCAGCAGCTTAGCTCCGGGACAGGGATTAACCGGGGAGCTGTTTTTT.

The chain joins TRBV3-1 (or the pseudogene TRBV3-2) to TRBJ2-3, with D hard to call. The germline CDR1 and CDR2 sequences are LGHDT and YNNKEL (reference sequence). The CDR3 is 15 residues long. V lost 2 bases, J lost 2 bases, and 11 bases lay in between. The CDR3 nucleotides read TGTGCCAGCAGCCAACCAGGAACCTACACAGATACGCAGTATTTT. It yields the protein CASSQPGTYTDTQYF.

The CDR3 sequence is CAISDRADQPQHF. DNA of the CDR3: TGTGCCATCAGCGACAGGGCGGATCAGCCCCAGCATTTT. The chain couples TRBV10-3 to TRBJ1-5, with TRBD1 matching 7 bases. The CDR3 spans 13 residues. Germline V gene sequence: CDR1 ENHRY, CDR2 SYGVKD. After removal of 6 bases from V and 5 bases from J, the junction contained 4 bases not matched to a gene.

The CDR3 DNA reads as TGTGCCGGAACAGGGCTTGGCGAGCAGTACTTC. It translates to CAGTGLGEQYF. The chain employs TRBV19 and TRBJ2-7, with a tentative D call TRBD1 (6 bases). The V gene lost 11 bases and the J gene lost 6 bases, with 14 bases spanning the gap. The germline V gene encodes CDR1 LNHDA and CDR2 SQIVND (reference sequence). The CDR3 runs 11 residues.

The V call is TRBV11-2, the J call TRBJ2-7; 8 bases are shared with TRBD1. The CDR3 sequence is 17 residues long. Germline trimming cut 1 base from V and 3 bases from J; bases unmatched to any gene: 11. Looked up from germline, CDR1 is SGHAT and CDR2 is FQNNGV. The CDR3 spells CASSLAPRGRRSYEQYF. The CDR3 DNA reads TGTGCCAGCAGCTTAGCTCCCAGGGGGCGCCGTAGCTACGAGCAGTACTTC.

This sequence joins TRBV7-2 and TRBJ1-1, with D perhaps matching TRBD1 (5 bases). CDR3 size: 15 residues. Germline V lookup: CDR1 SGHTA, CDR2 FQGNSA. V lost 5 bases and J lost 3, with 16 bases in between. This CDR3 reads CASSARAGGHTEAFF. The CDR3 DNA sequence: TGTGCCAGCAGCGCGAGAGCGGGGGGACACACTGAAGCTTTCTTT.

V usage is TRBV12-3 or TRBV12-4 and J usage is TRBJ2-1; a weak D match, TRBD2 (6 bases). Trimming left V 8 bases short and J 6 bases short, with 11 bases between. This CDR3 is 12 amino acids long. The CDR3 coding sequence is TGTGCCAGCGGGTTTAGCGGCAATGAGCAGTTCTTC. Protein sequence: CASGFSGNEQFF.